This T cell receptor (beta chain) was documented in a study of cytomegalovirus exposure and HLA in healthy donors. Notes on the study in general: A subsequent analysis found that TCR clusters from the first cohort also tended to co-occur in the approximately 130 validation repertoires, with approximately 95% of cluster scores above 0.

Trimming pared 1 base from V and 7 bases from J, leaving 13 bases between. Germline V gene data show CDR1 as MGHRA and CDR2 as YSYEKL. The CDR3 has 14 amino acids. In the case of this clone: Its antigen is undetermined.

The donors were in the roughly 120-subject validation cohort, distinct from the approximately 700-subject first cohort. Here immunoSEQ multiplex PCR was the method, and the copy in TCRdb shows in-frame clones only, minus some. The profile shows some 43,000 clones, roughly 92% of them singletons. The gene calls are TRBV4-1 and TRBJ2-5; tentatively, D is TRBD2 (6 bases). The sequence was collected from a man between 18 and 29 years old in good health and CMV-seronegative. The sample consisted of PBMCs. For the CDR3, the DNA is TGCGCCAGCAGCCAAGGGGACTCGATGGGGACCCAGTACTTC. Its translation is CASSQGDSMGTQYF.